Described below is a single TCR beta chain sequence and its context. This sample was included in a study of blood T cell repertoires in COVID-19. Germline V CDR1 and CDR2: SGDLS, YYNGEE. There are 15 residues in the CDR3. J was trimmed by 1 base and V by 4 bases; bases with no gene match: 5. Participant ages covered roughly 18 to 90 years across 25 or so US areas. Here immunoSEQ multiplex PCR was the method, and the copy in TCRdb shows in-frame clones only, minus some. There are roughly 180,000 clones in the sample; roughly 80% occur only once, and 5.6% lies in the top ten. The V gene is TRBV9, the J gene TRBJ1-3; TRBD1 matches 7 bases. Input material: PBMCs or T cells enriched from blood (not recorded which). This TCR was recovered from a woman aged 40 to 49 with acute COVID-19. CDR3 sequence: CASSPGQSSGNTIYF. Written as DNA, the CDR3 is TGTGCCAGCAGCCCGGGACAGAGTTCTGGAAACACCATATATTTT.